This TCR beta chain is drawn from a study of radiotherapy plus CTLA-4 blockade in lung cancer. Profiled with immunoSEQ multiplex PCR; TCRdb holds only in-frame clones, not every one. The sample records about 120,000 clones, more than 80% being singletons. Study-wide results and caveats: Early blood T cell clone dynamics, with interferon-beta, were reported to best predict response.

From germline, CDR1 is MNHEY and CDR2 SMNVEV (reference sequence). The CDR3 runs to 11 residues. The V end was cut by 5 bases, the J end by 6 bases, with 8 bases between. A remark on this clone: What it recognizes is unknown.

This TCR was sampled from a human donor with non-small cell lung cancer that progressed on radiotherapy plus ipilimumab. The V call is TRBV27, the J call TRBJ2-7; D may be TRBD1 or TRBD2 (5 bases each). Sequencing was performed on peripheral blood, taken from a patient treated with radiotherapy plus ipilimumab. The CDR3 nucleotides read TGTGCCAGCAGTGAGGGGCGCGAGCAGTACTTC. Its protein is CASSEGREQYF.